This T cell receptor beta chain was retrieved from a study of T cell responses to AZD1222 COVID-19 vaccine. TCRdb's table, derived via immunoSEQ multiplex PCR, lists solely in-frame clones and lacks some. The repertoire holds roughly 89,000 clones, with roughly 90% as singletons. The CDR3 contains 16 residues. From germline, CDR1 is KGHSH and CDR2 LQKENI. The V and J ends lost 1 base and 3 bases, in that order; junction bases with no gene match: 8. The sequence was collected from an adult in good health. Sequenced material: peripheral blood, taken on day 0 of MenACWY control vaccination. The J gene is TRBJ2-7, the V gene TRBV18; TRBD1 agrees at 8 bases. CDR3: CASSPRDGQGLYEQYF. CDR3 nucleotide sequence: TGTGCCAGCTCACCACGTGATGGACAGGGCCTCTACGAGCAGTACTTC.